The clone carrying this TCR beta chain is a singleton in its sample. Its antigen is not known. This sample was taken from a study of cytomegalovirus exposure and HLA in healthy donors. The germline CDR1 and CDR2 sequences are MNHNY and SVGAGI (reference sequence). Trimming took off 2 bases at V and 3 bases at J, with 11 bases between the two ends. The CDR3 consists of 15 residues. PCR employed 60 Vbeta and 13 Jbeta primers. Measured with immunoSEQ multiplex PCR; TCRdb has only the in-frame clones, and not every one. The sample carries 150,000 to 200,000 clones, around 78% recorded once. Points from the study as a whole: With DRB1 most and HLA-C fewest, TCR association rates differed between HLA loci in a later analysis.

Source material: PBMCs. The TCR originated in a woman between 40 and 55 years old in good health and CMV-seronegative. V usage is TRBV6-6 and J usage is TRBJ1-3; D unclear. The CDR3, as DNA: TGTGCCAGCAGTTACCGACTGACCGGTGGAAACACCATATATTTT. It codes for CASSYRLTGGNTIYF.